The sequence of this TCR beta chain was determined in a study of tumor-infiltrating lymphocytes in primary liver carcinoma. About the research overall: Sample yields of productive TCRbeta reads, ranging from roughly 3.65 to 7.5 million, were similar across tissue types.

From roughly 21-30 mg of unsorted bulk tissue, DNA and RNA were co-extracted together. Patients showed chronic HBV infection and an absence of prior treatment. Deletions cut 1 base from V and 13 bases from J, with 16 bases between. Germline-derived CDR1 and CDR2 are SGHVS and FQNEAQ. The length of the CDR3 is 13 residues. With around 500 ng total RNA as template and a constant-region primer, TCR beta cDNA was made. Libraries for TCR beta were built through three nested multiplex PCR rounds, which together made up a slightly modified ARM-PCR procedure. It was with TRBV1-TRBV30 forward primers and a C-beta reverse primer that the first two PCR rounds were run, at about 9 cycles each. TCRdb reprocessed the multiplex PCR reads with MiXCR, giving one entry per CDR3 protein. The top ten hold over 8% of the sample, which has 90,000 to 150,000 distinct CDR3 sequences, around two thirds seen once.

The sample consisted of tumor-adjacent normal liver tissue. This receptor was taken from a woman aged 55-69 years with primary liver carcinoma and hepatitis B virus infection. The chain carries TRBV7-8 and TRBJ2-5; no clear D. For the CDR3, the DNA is TGTGCCAGCAGCTTAGTTGCGTTGGAGACCGGGTACTTC. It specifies CASSLVALETGYF.